Listed below are T cell receptor beta chains from one sample, sequenced in a study of radiation and T cells in renal cell carcinoma. Assay: immunoSEQ multiplex PCR; the TCRdb copy retains only in-frame clones and omits some. The table shows 100,000 to 150,000 clones, with 88% occurring only once. The sample here was blood, taken from a patient whose treatment included radiotherapy and nephrectomy. The receptors here all came from an older woman with renal cell carcinoma. Both conserved end residues are part of each CDR3. D genes are given only for firm matches. The size of a clone is reported for some rows only, either as once, few or many, or as a class for expanded clones.

. | TRBJ2-6 | . | TRBV19 | TGTGCCAGTAGTCCTCCGAGGGGATCTGGGGCCAACGTCCTGACTTTC | CASSPPRGSGANVLTF
. | TRBJ2-1 | . | TRBV15 | TGTGCCACCAGCAGAGATCGCGGCGAGCAGTTCTTC | CATSRDRGEQFF
. | TRBJ2-7 | once | TRBV5-1 | TGCGCCAGCAGCTTGGGGACGGCTACCTACGAGCAGTACTTC | CASSLGTATYEQYF
TRBD1 | TRBJ2-7 | . | TRBV5-1 | TGCGCCAGCCAACGGGACAGAGGCTACGAGCAGTACTTC | CASQRDRGYEQYF
TRBD2 | TRBJ2-3 | . | TRBV5-1 | TGCGCCAGCAGCTTGGAAAGTAGCGGGTACCCTAGCACAGATACGCAGTATTTT | CASSLESSGYPSTDTQYF
. | TRBJ1-3 | . | TRBV6-5 | TGTGCCAGCAGACCCCTTCTCGGCTCTGGAAACACCATATATTTT | CASRPLLGSGNTIYF
. | TRBJ2-1 | once | TRBV5-1 | TGCGCCAGCAGCTTGATCGAGGGGGGGCCATATAAGTTCTTC | CASSLIEGGPYKFF
. | TRBJ1-3 | . | TRBV2 | TGTGCCAGCAGGAACGACGGCTCTGGAAACACCATATATTTT | CASRNDGSGNTIYF
TRBD1 | TRBJ1-5 | once | TRBV29-1 | TGCAGCGTTACGACCGGACAGGTCAATCAGCCCCAGCATTTT | CSVTTGQVNQPQHF
. | TRBJ1-1 | . | TRBV19 | TGTGCCAGTAGTAAACCGGGACCAAGGGGAACTGAAGCTTTCTTT | CASSKPGPRGTEAFF
TRBD1 | TRBJ1-5 | . | TRBV5-1 | TGCGCCAGCAGCTTGGAGGGGACAGCTTATCAGCCCCAGCATTTT | CASSLEGTAYQPQHF
TRBD1 | TRBJ1-5 | . | TRBV10-3 | TGTGCCATCAGTGAGCAGGGGGCCAACAATCAGCCCCAGCATTTT | CAISEQGANNQPQHF
TRBD2 | TRBJ2-1 | . | TRBV5-1 | TGCGCCAGCACCCCCTTCACTAGCGGGGGGGCCCATGAGCAGTTCTTC | CASTPFTSGGAHEQFF
. | TRBJ1-2 | . | TRBV7-6 | TGTGCCAGCAGCTCTTCGGGACCCAACTATGGCTACACCTTC | CASSSSGPNYGYTF
TRBD2 | TRBJ2-3 | . | TRBV7-2 | TGTGCCAGCAGCTTAGTCGGGCAGGGAGGGACAGATACGCAGTATTTT | CASSLVGQGGTDTQYF
. | TRBJ1-1 | . | TRBV29-1 | TGCAGCGTTGAAGGCTTATTGGGGGTTCGGCACACTGAAGCTTTCTTT | CSVEGLLGVRHTEAFF
. | TRBJ1-2 | . | TRBV7-9 | TGTGCCAGCAGCCAAGCGAGAGGCTATGGCTACACCTTC | CASSQARGYGYTF
. | TRBJ1-6 | . | TRBV10-2 | TGCGCCAGCAGTGAGTCCACGGACGGATCGTCACCCCTCCACTTT | CASSESTDGSSPLHF
. | TRBJ1-1 | . | TRBV4-1 | TGCGCCAGCAGACTACAGGGTTTGGGGAACACTGAAGCTTTCTTT | CASRLQGLGNTEAFF
. | TRBJ1-3 | . | TRBV5-6 | TGTGCCAGCAGCTTGGATCCCGAGAGCTCTGGAAACACCATATATTTT | CASSLDPESSGNTIYF
TRBD1 | TRBJ2-1 | . | TRBV7-9 | TGTGCCAGCAGCTTAGCTAGACAGGGGGTGTTAGACAATGAGCAGTTCTTC | CASSLARQGVLDNEQFF
. | TRBJ1-3 | . | TRBV19 | TGTGCCAGTAGTCCGGAGGGGAGCTCTGGAAACACCATATATTTT | CASSPEGSSGNTIYF
. | TRBJ1-3 | . | TRBV9 | TGTGCCAGCAGCGCCCAGGACATTCTGGGAAACACCATATATTTT | CASSAQDILGNTIYF
TRBD2 | TRBJ2-1 | . | TRBV5-1 | TGCGCCAGCAGCTTGAGCGGGGGAGACTACAATGAGCAGTTCTTC | CASSLSGGDYNEQFF
TRBD1 | TRBJ2-4 | . | TRBV9 | TGTGCCAGCAGCACAAGAACAGGGGTTCAGTACTTC | CASSTRTGVQYF
TRBD1 | TRBJ2-7 | . | TRBV2 | TGTGCCAGCAGCGGGACGGACAGGGGCGAGCAGTACTTC | CASSGTDRGEQYF
. | TRBJ2-3 | . | TRBV7-9 | TGTGCCAGCAGCTCCGGGCTCAATACGCAGTATTTT | CASSSGLNTQYF
. | TRBJ1-5 | once | TRBV30 | TGTGCCTGGGGGACAAATCAGCCCCAGCATTTT | CAWGTNQPQHF
TRBD2 | TRBJ2-7 | . | TRBV6-6 | TGTGCCAGCACTCTAGCGGACACGATCTACGAGCAGTACTTC | CASTLADTIYEQYF
. | TRBJ2-7 | . | TRBV6-5 | TGTGCCAGCAGTAGAGACCCTACAGGGATTTACGAGCAGTACTTC | CASSRDPTGIYEQYF
. | TRBJ2-1 | . | TRBV5-1 | TGCGCCAGCAGCGAGGGGACTGTGTACAATGAGCAGTTCTTC | CASSEGTVYNEQFF
. | TRBJ1-5 | once | TRBV19 | TGTGCCAGTATGGGGAACTTCTTTATTGCAAATCAGCCCCAGCATTTT | CASMGNFFIANQPQHF
. | TRBJ1-5 | . | TRBV14 | TGTGCCAGCAGCCACAGTAGCAATCAGCCCCAGCATTTT | CASSHSSNQPQHF
. | TRBJ2-7 | . | TRBV5-4 | TGTGCCAGCAGCTTGGGTGGGGCCGTCGGGTCCGGCTTATACGAGCAGTACTTC | CASSLGGAVGSGLYEQYF
. | TRBJ2-2 | . | TRBV11-2 | TGTGCCAGCAGCTTAGGAACTTTTAACACCGGGGAGCTGTTTTTT | CASSLGTFNTGELFF
. | TRBJ2-7 | . | TRBV6-5 | TGTGCCAGCAGTTACTCGCCAGGGCAACGCGAGCAGTACTTC | CASSYSPGQREQYF
TRBD1 | TRBJ1-4 | . | TRBV2 | TGTGCCAGCAGTCCACAGGGGGCTAATGAAAAACTGTTTTTT | CASSPQGANEKLFF
. | TRBJ2-7 | once | TRBV27 | TGTGCCAGCAGTTATGCGGGGGCAACCTACGAGCAGTACTTC | CASSYAGATYEQYF
. | TRBJ2-1 | . | TRBV5-4 | TGTGCCAGCAGCAGCCCCGGGAGAACCAATGAGCAGTTCTTC | CASSSPGRTNEQFF
TRBD2 | TRBJ2-1 | . | TRBV19 | TGTGCCAGTAGTCCTCAGGTAGCGGGGGGCTATGAGCAGTTCTTC | CASSPQVAGGYEQFF
. | TRBJ1-5 | few | TRBV10-3 | TGTGCCATCAGTGAGGCGGCAGATAGCAATCAGCCCCAGCATTTT | CAISEAADSNQPQHF
. | TRBJ2-5 | once | TRBV15 | TGTGCCACCAGCAGAGATAGGGCGCAGGTGACCCAGTACTTC | CATSRDRAQVTQYF
. | TRBJ1-1 | . | TRBV6-1 | TGTGCCAGCAGTGAAGCCAGGGGAGGTGAAGCTTTCTTT | CASSEARGGEAFF
. | TRBJ1-1 | . | TRBV9 | TGTGCCAGCAGCGTAGCCGGTAACACTGAAGCTTTCTTT | CASSVAGNTEAFF
TRBD2 | TRBJ2-2 | . | TRBV5-1 | TGCGCCAGCAGCGCCGGGACTAGCGGAATAGCCGGGGAGCTGTTTTTT | CASSAGTSGIAGELFF
TRBD1 | TRBJ1-6 | . | TRBV7-9 | TGTGCCAGCAGCTTAGGGACAGGGGAAAATTCACCCCTCCACTTT | CASSLGTGENSPLHF
TRBD1 | TRBJ1-3 | . | TRBV10-3 | TGTGCCATCAGTTCTCGCGGACAGGGAAGTTCTGGAAACACCATATATTTT | CAISSRGQGSSGNTIYF
. | TRBJ1-5 | few | TRBV30 | TGTGCCTGGAGTACAGGGAGAGGACAGCCCCAGCATTTT | CAWSTGRGQPQHF
. | TRBJ1-2 | . | TRBV5-5 | TGTGCCAGCAGCTTGGACAGCCACTATGGCTACACCTTC | CASSLDSHYGYTF
. | TRBJ2-7 | . | TRBV6-1 | TGTGCCAGCGTGAGGGATATGTATCGGGAAGAGCAGTACTTC | CASVRDMYREEQYF
. | TRBJ2-5 | . | TRBV18 | TGTGCCAGCTCACCACCTCCCCAGGGGTTACAAGAGACCCAGTACTTC | CASSPPPQGLQETQYF
. | TRBJ2-7 | . | TRBV6-5 | TGTGCCAGCAGTTACTCGAGGTGGGGGTACGAGCAGTACTTC | CASSYSRWGYEQYF
. | TRBJ2-7 | . | TRBV20-1 | TGCAGTGCTATACATAAGCTCGAGCAGTACTTC | CSAIHKLEQYF